Following are 24 T cell receptor beta chains from one sample sequenced in a study of Ad26.COV2.S vaccination and SARS-CoV-2 variants. Clones were read by immunoSEQ multiplex PCR, and TCRdb kept only the in-frame ones, dropping some. The sample carries approximately 340,000 clones, more than 75% recorded once. Noted treatment: 19 received Ad26.COV2.S at low or high dose, single or two shots; 5 received placebo; per-sample allocation not given. Following the first vaccine or placebo injection, samples were taken on day 63. The sequencing here drew on peripheral blood, taken in a trial of Ad26.COV2.S vaccine versus placebo. The source is a person between 18 and 65 years old who received the Ad26.COV2.S COVID-19 vaccine or a placebo.

This chain uses TRBV3-1 (or the pseudogene TRBV3-2) with TRBJ1-5, with 7 bases that match TRBD1. Germline CDR1 reads LGHDT; CDR2 reads YNNKEL (reference sequence). The junction had 5 bases not matched to a gene; V was cut back by 1 base and J by 2 bases. CDR3 size: 16 residues. The CDR3, as DNA: TGTGCCAGCAGCCAAGGAGGGGGCGGGCGCAATCAGCCCCAGCATTTT. Encoded protein: CASSQGGGGRNQPQHF.

The genes are TRBV18 and TRBJ1-2; D may be TRBD1 (5 bases). Germline V lookup: CDR1 KGHSH, CDR2 LQKENI. Trimming took off 2 bases at V and 3 bases at J, with 10 bases between the two ends. The CDR3 has 14 amino acids. CDR3 sequence (DNA): TGTGCCAGCTCACCATTCGGGGCAGACTATGGCTACACCTTC. As protein: CASSPFGADYGYTF.

The chain is built from TRBV7-8 and TRBJ1-2; D might be TRBD1 (6 bases). From germline, CDR1 is SGHVS and CDR2 FQNEAQ. Trimming cost V 2 bases and J 4 bases, with 17 bases left between them. This CDR3 comprises 16 residues. CDR3 in DNA: TGTGCCAGCAGCTTATCCCCGACAGGACCCATCTATGGCTACACCTTC. Translating it yields CASSLSPTGPIYGYTF.

This sequence joins TRBV4-3 and TRBJ2-2; no definite D call. The CDR3 length is 17 residues. Trimming shortened V by 0 bases and J by 4 bases, and 15 bases separated the two germline ends. Germline loops: CDR1 LGHNA, CDR2 YSLEER. CDR3 in DNA: TGCGCCAGCAGCCAAGATGGGAAAAAAGTGGGCACCGGGGAGCTGTTTTTT. It codes for CASSQDGKKVGTGELFF.

This clone was counted only a few times. This rearrangement joins TRBV9 to TRBJ1-2, with D hard to call. Germline assignment: CDR1 SGDLS and CDR2 YYNGEE. The CDR3 has 12 amino acids. Trimming stripped 0 bases from V and 3 bases from J, with 3 bases between. CDR3: CASSVGDYGYTF. The CDR3 DNA is TGTGCCAGCAGCGTAGGTGACTATGGCTACACCTTC.

The V and J genes are TRBV6-1 and TRBJ2-6; TRBD1 matches at 9 bases. V lost 1 base and J lost 0; bases outside the gene matches: 4. Germline values: CDR1 MNHNS, CDR2 SASEGT. This CDR3 has 18 amino acids. The CDR3 DNA follows: TGTGCCAGCAGTGAAGGGGGACAGGGACTCTCTGGGGCCAACGTCCTGACTTTC. Amino acids: CASSEGGQGLSGANVLTF.

This chain links TRBV30 with TRBJ2-1, with TRBD2 matching 11 bases. The CDR3 totals 15 residues. With 2 bases clipped from V and 6 bases from J, the junction kept 6 bases outside the gene matches. CDR1 is GTSNPN and CDR2 is SVGIG in the germline V gene (reference sequence). The CDR3 DNA follows: TGTGCCTGGAGTAATAGCGGGGGGGGGCGCAATGAGCAGTTCTTC. Amino acids: CAWSNSGGGRNEQFF.

CDR3 sequence reads: CASSEEADPYNEQFF. The DNA of the CDR3 is TGTGCCAGCAGTGAAGAAGCGGACCCCTACAATGAGCAGTTCTTC. The rearrangement uses TRBV2 and TRBJ2-1, with TRBD2 as a possible D gene (5 bases). CDR3 length: 15 residues. V gave up 1 base and J gave up 2 bases, with 9 bases separating them. Germline V gene lookup returns CDR1 SNHLY and CDR2 FYNNEI.

The table lists this clone with a count of one. The CDR3 reads CASSLVGNTEAFF. The CDR3 coding sequence is TGTGCCAGCAGCTTAGTGGGGAACACTGAAGCTTTCTTT. The chain joins TRBV11-2 to TRBJ1-1; D remains unclear. Per germline, CDR1 SGHAT and CDR2 FQNNGV. Trimming cost V 1 base and J 1 base, with 4 bases left between them. The CDR3 has 13 amino acids.

The J gene is TRBJ1-1, the V gene TRBV29-1; possible D gene TRBD1, 6 bases. Trimming pared 6 bases from V and 0 bases from J, leaving 32 bases between. The CDR3 is made up of 20 amino acids. Germline V lookup: CDR1 SQVTM, CDR2 ANQGSEA. The CDR3 DNA reads TGCAGCGTCTTGAAGCCACCCTCACCCCGGGGGCACGACATGAACACTGAAGCTTTCTTT. Protein product: CSVLKPPSPRGHDMNTEAFF.

This chain joins TRBV28 and TRBJ1-5; D is possibly TRBD1 (6 bases). The CDR3 covers 15 residues. Germline V gene sequence: CDR1 MDHEN, CDR2 SYDVKM. The V end lost 6 bases, the J end lost 0 bases, and 12 bases lay between the germline ends. This CDR3 reads CASSLQGNSNQPQHF. In DNA, the CDR3 is TGTGCCAGCAGCCTACAGGGTAATAGCAATCAGCCCCAGCATTTT.

This chain connects TRBV21-1 to TRBJ2-2; the tabulated D call, TRBD2, remains unverified against the DNA. TRBV21-1 is described as a pseudogene. This CDR3 is 20 amino acids long. The CDR3 DNA sequence: TGTGCCAGCAGCAACGGGGACAGGGGGACTAGCGGGGGCGGTCCCGGGGAGCTGTTTTTT. As protein: CASSNGDRGTSGGGPGELFF.

J is TRBJ2-1 and V is TRBV9, with 7 bases fitting TRBD1. J lost 3 bases, V lost 3 bases, and 9 bases had no gene match. The CDR3 is 16 residues long. Germline loops: CDR1 SGDLS, CDR2 YYNGEE. The CDR3 here is CASSASGQPHYNEQFF. The CDR3 nucleotides are TGTGCCAGCAGCGCCTCGGGACAGCCACACTACAATGAGCAGTTCTTC. The whole variable domain, filled in from reference TRBV9 and TRBJ2-1, reads DSGVTQTPKHLITATGQRVTLRCSPRSGDLSVYWYQQSLDQGLQFLIQYYNGEERAKGNILERFSAQQFPDLHSELNLSSLELGDSALYFCASSASGQPHYNEQFFGPGTRLTVL.

In this sample, this clone turned up a few times. The gene calls are TRBV5-5 and TRBJ1-2; D not resolved. Trimming stripped 3 bases from V and 1 base from J, with 16 bases between. This CDR3 spans 16 amino acids. Germline V gene sequence: CDR1 SGHKS, CDR2 YYEKEE (reference sequence). Written as DNA, the CDR3 is TGTGCCAGCAGCTCTCTGGCACAGCGTGATAACTATGGCTACACCTTC. Protein: CASSSLAQRDNYGYTF.

The chain has TRBV27 and TRBJ1-2; 9 nucleotides align to TRBD1. This CDR3 region has 15 residues. Looked up from germline, CDR1 is MNHEY and CDR2 is SMNVEV (reference sequence). Trimming took 5 bases from V and 2 from J; bases not matched to a gene: 6. The CDR3 is CASSLQGATNYGYTF. The CDR3 DNA reads TGTGCCAGCAGTCTACAGGGGGCGACGAACTATGGCTACACCTTC.

CDR3 loop: CASIDRDRGYNEQFF. CDR3 bases: TGTGCCAGCATCGACCGGGACAGGGGTTACAATGAGCAGTTCTTC. V and J are TRBV7-2 and TRBJ2-1, with 10 bases lining up with TRBD1. V shed 7 bases, J shed 4 bases, and the junction held 7 bases outside the gene matches. Germline values: CDR1 SGHTA, CDR2 FQGNSA. The CDR3 loop spans 15 amino acids.

The gene calls are TRBV2 and TRBJ2-2; 7 bases fit TRBD1. The V gene's germline CDR1 is SNHLY and CDR2 FYNNEI. The CDR3 totals 13 residues. V lost 6 bases and J lost 6; bases outside the gene matches: 4. CDR3 residues: CASRGTVPGELFF. CDR3 nucleotide sequence: TGTGCCAGCAGGGGGACAGTCCCCGGGGAGCTGTTTTTT.

This rearrangement joins TRBV10-3 to TRBJ2-7, with 7 bases identical to TRBD1. Germline V gene data show CDR1 as ENHRY and CDR2 as SYGVKD. This CDR3 has 14 amino acids. Trimming cost V 2 bases and J 3 bases; bases outside gene matches: 4. For the CDR3, the DNA is TGTGCCATCAGTGAGGATAGGACAGGCTACGAGCAGTACTTC. Protein sequence: CAISEDRTGYEQYF.

V gene TRBV19 combines with J gene TRBJ2-3; a possible D gene is TRBD2 (5 bases). CDR3 length: 17 residues. V shed 6 bases and J shed 2 bases, with 21 bases lying between them. Germline loops: CDR1 LNHDA, CDR2 SQIVND (reference sequence). The DNA for the CDR3 is TGTGCCAGTAGCCGGCCGTCGGGCGGAGGAAACACAGATACGCAGTATTTT. This sequence encodes CASSRPSGGGNTDTQYF.

V and J are TRBV19 and TRBJ2-2; D not certain. There are 14 residues in the CDR3. Germline CDR1 LNHDA, CDR2 SQIVND (reference sequence). V gave up 11 bases and J gave up 1 base, with 14 bases separating them. The CDR3 spells CACSIRLNTGELFF. The CDR3 DNA reads as TGTGCCTGCAGTATTCGTTTGAACACCGGGGAGCTGTTTTTT.

This clone turned up a few times. The gene calls are TRBV14 and TRBJ1-2, with unresolved D. CDR1 SGHDN and CDR2 FVKESK come from the germline V gene. The V end was cut by 6 bases, the J end by 4 bases, with 15 bases between. The CDR3 runs 14 residues. Here the CDR3 DNA reads TGTGCCAGCAGTGGGCCATCGATTACCTATGGCTACACCTTC. It encodes CASSGPSITYGYTF.

This chain joins TRBV28 and TRBJ1-2; D gene unclear. Germline assignment: CDR1 MDHEN and CDR2 SYDVKM. V was trimmed by 3 bases and J by 2 bases, leaving 7 bases between them. There are 13 residues in the CDR3. As DNA, the CDR3 is TGTGCCAGCAGTTTTGTACGGAACTATGGCTACACCTTC. Its translation: CASSFVRNYGYTF.

This clone was counted between two and nine times. The rearrangement links TRBV21-1 to TRBJ2-1; the table's D call, TRBD2, has no DNA check behind it. TRBV21-1 is marked as a pseudogene. The CDR3 has 16 residues. For the CDR3, the DNA is TGTGCCAGCAGCAAAGGAAGCGGGGGTCCCTACAATGAGCAGTTCTTC. Translation: CASSKGSGGPYNEQFF.

The gene calls are TRBV13 and TRBJ2-2; D is uncertain. Trimming took off 1 base at V and 1 base at J, with 1 base between the two ends. This CDR3 has 13 amino acids. Germline CDR1 PRHDT, CDR2 FYEKMQ (reference sequence). The CDR3 is CASSLVNTGELFF. The CDR3 DNA sequence: TGTGCCAGCAGCTTAGTGAACACCGGGGAGCTGTTTTTT.